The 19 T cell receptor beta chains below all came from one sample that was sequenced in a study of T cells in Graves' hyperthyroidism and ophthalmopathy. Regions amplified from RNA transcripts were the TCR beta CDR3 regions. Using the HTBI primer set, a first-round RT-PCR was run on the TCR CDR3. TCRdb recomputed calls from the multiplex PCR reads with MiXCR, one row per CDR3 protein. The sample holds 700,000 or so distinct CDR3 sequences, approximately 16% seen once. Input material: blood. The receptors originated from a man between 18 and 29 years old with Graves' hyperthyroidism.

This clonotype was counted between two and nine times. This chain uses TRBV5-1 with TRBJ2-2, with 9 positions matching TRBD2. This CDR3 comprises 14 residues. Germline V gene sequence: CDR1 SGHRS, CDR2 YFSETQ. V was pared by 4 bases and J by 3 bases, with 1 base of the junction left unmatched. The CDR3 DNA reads TGCGCCAGCAGCATAGCGGGGGACACCGGGGAGCTGTTTTTT. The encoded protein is CASSIAGDTGELFF.

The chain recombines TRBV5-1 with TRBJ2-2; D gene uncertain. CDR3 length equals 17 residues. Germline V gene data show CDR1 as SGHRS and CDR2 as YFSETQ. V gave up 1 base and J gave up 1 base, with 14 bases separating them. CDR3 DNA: TGCGCCAGCAGCTTGCTGACTTCCCGCTGGAACACCGGGGAGCTGTTTTTT. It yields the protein CASSLLTSRWNTGELFF.

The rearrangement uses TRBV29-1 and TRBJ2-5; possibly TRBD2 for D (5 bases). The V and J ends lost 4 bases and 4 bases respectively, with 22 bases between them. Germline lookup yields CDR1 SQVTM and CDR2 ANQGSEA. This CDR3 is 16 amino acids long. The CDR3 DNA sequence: TGCAGCGTTGGAGTTCTCCCGGGAACCCAACGAGAGACCCAGTACTTC. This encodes CSVGVLPGTQRETQYF.

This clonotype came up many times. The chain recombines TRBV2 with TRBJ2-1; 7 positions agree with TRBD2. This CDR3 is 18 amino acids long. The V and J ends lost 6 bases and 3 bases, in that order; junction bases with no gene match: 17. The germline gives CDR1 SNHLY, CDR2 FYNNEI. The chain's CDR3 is CASRGGGKRNYNYNEQFF. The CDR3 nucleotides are TGTGCCAGCAGGGGGGGGGGGAAGAGGAACTACAACTACAATGAGCAGTTCTTC. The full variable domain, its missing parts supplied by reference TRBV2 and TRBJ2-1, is EPEVTQTPSHQVTQMGQEVILRCVPISNHLYFYWYRQILGQKVEFLVSFYNNEISEKSEIFDDQFSVERPDGSNFTLKIRSTKLEDSAMYFCASRGGGKRNYNYNEQFFGPGTRLTVL.

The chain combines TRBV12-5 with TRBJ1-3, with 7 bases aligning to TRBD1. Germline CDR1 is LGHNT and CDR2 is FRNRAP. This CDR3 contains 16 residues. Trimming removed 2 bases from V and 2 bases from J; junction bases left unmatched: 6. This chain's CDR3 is CASGLTLDRAGNTIYF. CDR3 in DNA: TGTGCTAGTGGTTTGACGCTCGACAGGGCTGGAAACACCATATATTTT. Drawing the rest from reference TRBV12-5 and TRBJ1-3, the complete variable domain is DARVTQTPRHKVTEMGQEVTMRCQPILGHNTVFWYRQTMMQGLELLAYFRNRAPLDDSGMPKDRFSAEMPDATLATLKIQPSEPRDSAVYFCASGLTLDRAGNTIYFGEGSWLTVV.

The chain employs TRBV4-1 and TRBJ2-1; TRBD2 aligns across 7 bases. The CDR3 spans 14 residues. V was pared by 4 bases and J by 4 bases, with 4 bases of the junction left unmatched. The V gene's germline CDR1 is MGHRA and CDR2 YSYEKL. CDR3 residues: CASSRGGEYNEQFF. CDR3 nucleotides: TGCGCCAGCAGCCGGGGGGGGGAGTACAATGAGCAGTTCTTC.

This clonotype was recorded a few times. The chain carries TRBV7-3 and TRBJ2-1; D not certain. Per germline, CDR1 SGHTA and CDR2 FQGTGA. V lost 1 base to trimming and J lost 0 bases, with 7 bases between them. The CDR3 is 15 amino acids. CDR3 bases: TGTGCCAGCAGCTTAAGGCCGGGCTCCTACAATGAGCAGTTCTTC. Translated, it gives CASSLRPGSYNEQFF.

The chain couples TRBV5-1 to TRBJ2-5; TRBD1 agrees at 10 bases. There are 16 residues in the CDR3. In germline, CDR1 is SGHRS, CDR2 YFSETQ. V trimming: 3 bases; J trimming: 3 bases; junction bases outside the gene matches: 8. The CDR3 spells CASSSDSGTGEETQYF. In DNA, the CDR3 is TGCGCCAGCAGCTCCGATTCCGGGACAGGGGAAGAGACCCAGTACTTC.

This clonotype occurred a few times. The CDR3 sequence is CASSFHLRGSIAGELFF. CDR3 DNA: TGTGCCAGCAGTTTCCACCTTCGCGGGAGCATTGCCGGGGAGCTGTTTTTT. The chain couples TRBV27 to TRBJ2-2; 7 bases line up with TRBD2. Germline CDR1 and CDR2: MNHEY and SMNVEV (reference sequence). The CDR3 loop spans 17 amino acids. Trimming cost V 3 bases and J 6 bases; bases outside gene matches: 13.

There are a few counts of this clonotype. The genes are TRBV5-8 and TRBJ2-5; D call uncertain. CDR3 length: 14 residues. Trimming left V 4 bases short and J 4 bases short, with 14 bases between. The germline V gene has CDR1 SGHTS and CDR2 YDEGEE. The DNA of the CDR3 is TGTGCCAGCAGCCTACCGGCCGGTCTAGAGACCCAGTACTTC. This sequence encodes CASSLPAGLETQYF.

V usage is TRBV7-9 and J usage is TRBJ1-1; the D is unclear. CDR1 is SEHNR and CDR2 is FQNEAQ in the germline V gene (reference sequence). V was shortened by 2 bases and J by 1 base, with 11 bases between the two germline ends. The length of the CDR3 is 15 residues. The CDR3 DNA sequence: TGTGCCAGCAGCTTACGGAGGGTGGGGAACACTGAAGCTTTCTTT. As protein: CASSLRRVGNTEAFF.

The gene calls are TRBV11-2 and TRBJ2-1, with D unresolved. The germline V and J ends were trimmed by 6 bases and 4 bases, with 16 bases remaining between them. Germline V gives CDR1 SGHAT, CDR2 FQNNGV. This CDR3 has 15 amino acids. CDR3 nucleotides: TGTGCCAGCAGTGATGGACGGAGAGGTTACAATGAGCAGTTCTTC. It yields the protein CASSDGRRGYNEQFF.

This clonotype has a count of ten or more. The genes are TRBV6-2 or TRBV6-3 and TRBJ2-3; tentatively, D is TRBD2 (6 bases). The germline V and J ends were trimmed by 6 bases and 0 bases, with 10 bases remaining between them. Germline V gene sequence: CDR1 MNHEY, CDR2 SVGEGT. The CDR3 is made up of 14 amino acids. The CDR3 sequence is CASRDGGSTDTQYF. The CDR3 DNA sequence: TGTGCCAGCAGGGATGGAGGGAGCACAGATACGCAGTATTTT.

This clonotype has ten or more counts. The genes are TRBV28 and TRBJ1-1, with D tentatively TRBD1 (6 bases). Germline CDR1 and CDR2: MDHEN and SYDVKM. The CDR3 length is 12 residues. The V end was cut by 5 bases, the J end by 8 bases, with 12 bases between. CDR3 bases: TGTGCCAGCAGTCCCCGGACAGCCGAAGCTTTCTTT. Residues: CASSPRTAEAFF.

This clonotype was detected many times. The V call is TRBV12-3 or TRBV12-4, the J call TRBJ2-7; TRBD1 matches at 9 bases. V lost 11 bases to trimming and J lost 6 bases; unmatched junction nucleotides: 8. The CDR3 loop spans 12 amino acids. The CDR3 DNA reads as TGTGCCTCCTCCGGGACAGGGCGCGAGCAGTACTTC. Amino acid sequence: CASSGTGREQYF.

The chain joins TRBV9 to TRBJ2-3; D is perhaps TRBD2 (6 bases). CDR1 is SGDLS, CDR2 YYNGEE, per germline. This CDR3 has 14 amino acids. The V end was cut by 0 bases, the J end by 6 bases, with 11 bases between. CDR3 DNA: TGTGCCAGCAGCGTAGGTGGGGGACTGGATACGCAGTATTTT. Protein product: CASSVGGGLDTQYF. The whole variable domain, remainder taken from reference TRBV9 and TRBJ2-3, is DSGVTQTPKHLITATGQRVTLRCSPRSGDLSVYWYQQSLDQGLQFLIQYYNGEERAKGNILERFSAQQFPDLHSELNLSSLELGDSALYFCASSVGGGLDTQYFGPGTRLTVL.

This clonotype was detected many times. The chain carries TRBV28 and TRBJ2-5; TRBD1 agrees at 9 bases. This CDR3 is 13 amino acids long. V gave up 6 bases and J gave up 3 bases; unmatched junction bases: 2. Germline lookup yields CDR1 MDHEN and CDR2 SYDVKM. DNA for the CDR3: TGTGCCAGCAGCCGGACAGGGGAAGAGACCCAGTACTTC. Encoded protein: CASSRTGEETQYF.

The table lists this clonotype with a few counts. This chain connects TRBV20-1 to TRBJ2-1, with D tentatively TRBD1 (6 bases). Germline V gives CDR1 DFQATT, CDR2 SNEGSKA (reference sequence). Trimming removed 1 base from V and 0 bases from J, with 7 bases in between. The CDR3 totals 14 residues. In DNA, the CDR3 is TGCAGTGCTAGAGGGGACACCTCCTACAATGAGCAGTTCTTC. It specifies CSARGDTSYNEQFF.

This CDR3 is CASSIDAATYEQYF. CDR3 DNA: TGTGCCAGTAGTATAGACGCAGCCACCTACGAGCAGTACTTC. This chain uses TRBV19 with TRBJ2-7, with D unclear. Germline V gene sequence: CDR1 LNHDA, CDR2 SQIVND (reference sequence). V lost 0 bases and J 2 bases, leaving 8 bases between the germline ends. This CDR3 is 14 amino acids long. The full variable domain, completed using reference TRBV19 and TRBJ2-7, is DGGITQSPKYLFRKEGQNVTLSCEQNLNHDAMYWYRQDPGQGLRLIYYSQIVNDFQKGDIAEGYSVSREKKESFPLTVTSAQKNPTAFYLCASSIDAATYEQYFGPGTRLTVT.